This T cell receptor (beta chain) appears in the sequencing data of a study of neurological immune-mediated disorders (dated by TCRdb to about 2019). At the level of the whole study: The study compared peripheral blood TCR-beta repertoires of HTLV-I-associated myelopathy (HAM/TSP) patients, multiple sclerosis patients and healthy controls using UMI-based sequencing. Longitudinal samples, technical triplicates and paired sorted CD4+ and CD8+ T-cell subsets, alongside PBMC samples, were included among the approximately 110 TCR-beta libraries. The cohort included approximately 70 subjects: some 15 with HAM/TSP, approximately 34 with multiple sclerosis, and 20 healthy controls. What the work shows at the level of the full study, not this receptor alone: No identical CDR3 amino acid sequences were found to be shared among expanded clones across subjects, suggesting that TCR-beta repertoires were private in all groups. The highest TCR clonal expansion was observed in HAM/TSP patients, whereas the lowest was observed in MS patients, even when compared with healthy controls.

cDNA was synthesized by template-switch 5'RACE using a primer carrying a 10-nucleotide random unique molecular identifier by which each TCR transcript was tagged. Every sequencing run yielded over 160 million TCR-beta sequences covering 15-18 subjects. Total RNA was extracted with the RNeasy kit. The KAPA Real-time Library Amplification kit was used to amplify TCR-beta VDJ regions with primers for the TCR constant region and the 5'RACE anchor. A first PCR added sample indexes and Illumina adaptors, and a second PCR then raised library yield. The roughly 650 bp TCR product was size-selected on a 2% E-gel SizeSelection system after Ampure bead purification. Before pooling, library quality was assessed on a Bioanalyzer, concentration was determined with Qubit, and library quantification was performed with the Kapa Library Quantification kit. An Illumina HiSeq 2500 was used to sequence the libraries paired-end at 2 x 150 bp. To increase sequence diversity, 25-30% phiX was spiked into each library pool. In the original analysis: Quality-filtered reads were processed with the UMI-based MiGEC pipeline, and over 80% of raw TCR sequences were removed by the MiGEC pipeline during error correction. VDJ genes were aligned to IMGT germline references, and each clonotype was defined by a unique CDR3 amino acid sequence together with V-J genes. Clonal expansion, Shannon diversity, and CDR3 relatedness (CalcPairwiseDistances, ClusterSamples) were evaluated with VDJtools, and phylogenetic trees were built with CLCbio workbench. Using coefficient-of-variation modelling across technical triplicates, the study counted a clone as expanded if it had at least 8 unique UMIs. TCRdb reprocessing: public reads trimmed at Q25 with fastp, clones called with MiXCR, in-frame beta chains kept. Each record represents a unique CDR3 protein, reported with the most common genes and DNA among its rows. Clone size and V and J calls follow TCRdb, not the original study. Counted in this sample were nearly 45,000 distinct CDR3 sequences; approximately 11% of them appeared once. Clones ranked in the top ten supply around 1.3% of the sample.

From its cysteine to its phenylalanine, the CDR3 spans 14 amino acids. Left in the record is the CDR3 DNA by itself, 42 bases read in frame from the first base. The germline V gene encodes CDR1 MDHEN and CDR2 SYDVKM. Compared with germline, V lacks 8 bases and J lacks 6 bases; bases without a gene match: 8. Blood bank volunteers in Maryland, USA served as the healthy controls. Libraries from unsorted PBMCs were made from 2 million PBMCs kept in RNAlater at -80 degrees C until RNA extraction. Peripheral blood was subjected to Ficoll-Hypaque density gradient centrifugation to isolate PBMCs, which were then cryopreserved in liquid nitrogen. This clonotype was recorded at least ten times. Which antigen it targets is not known. The record has no base qualities; no much larger clone is one base away.

The chain employs TRBV28 and TRBJ2-1, with 9 bases in between that match TRBD1. The sequence derives from a female donor in good health. Sequencing was carried out using PBMCs. The nucleotide sequence reads TGTGCCAGCCAGACAGGGGGGGACCTCAATGAGCAGTTCTTC. It translates to CASQTGGDLNEQFF.